Below are 24 T cell receptor beta chains sequenced from a single sample in a study of Ad26.COV2.S vaccination and SARS-CoV-2 variants. The treatment denotes: around 19 received Ad26.COV2.S at low or high dose, single or two shots; 5 received placebo; per-sample allocation not given. On day 63 after the first injection, vaccine and placebo recipients gave samples. Measured with immunoSEQ multiplex PCR; TCRdb has only the in-frame clones, and not every one. The repertoire holds about 480,000 clones, with 87% as singletons. The sequencing here drew on peripheral blood, taken in a trial of Ad26.COV2.S vaccine versus placebo. These receptors all come from a person aged 18-60 years who received the Ad26.COV2.S COVID-19 vaccine or a placebo.

This chain uses TRBV5-8 with TRBJ2-5, with D possibly called TRBD1 or TRBD2 (7 bases each). This CDR3 has 16 residues. The germline V gene encodes CDR1 SGHTS and CDR2 YDEGEE. Trimming removed 5 bases from V and 0 bases from J, with 17 bases in between. The DNA of the CDR3 is TGTGCCAGCAGATATACCAGGGGGGGGAACCAAGAGACCCAGTACTTC. It translates to CASRYTRGGNQETQYF.

The chain recombines TRBV7-6 with TRBJ2-2, with D hard to call. Germline V CDR1 and CDR2: SGHVS, FNYEAQ. The CDR3 consists of 16 residues. Trimming stripped 1 base from V and 0 bases from J, with 9 bases between. CDR3 in amino acids: CASSLDGGTNTGELFF. The CDR3 nucleotides are TGTGCCAGCAGCTTAGATGGTGGGACGAACACCGGGGAGCTGTTTTTT. Full variable domain (outside the CDR3, taken from reference TRBV7-6 and TRBJ2-2): GAGVSQSPRYKVTKRGQDVALRCDPISGHVSLYWYRQALGQGPEFLTYFNYEAQQDKSGLPNDRFSAERPEGSISTLTIQRTEQRDSAMYRCASSLDGGTNTGELFFGEGSRLTVL.

The chain recombines TRBV2 with TRBJ2-5; D gene ambiguous. Germline V gene lookup returns CDR1 SNHLY and CDR2 FYNNEI. This CDR3 spans 13 amino acids. V lost 6 bases and J lost 0, with 8 bases in between. The CDR3 sequence is CASRVTNQETQYF. CDR3 coding DNA: TGTGCCAGCAGAGTGACCAACCAAGAGACCCAGTACTTC.

The gene calls are TRBV27 and TRBJ2-1; possibly TRBD2 for D (5 bases). Germline lookup yields CDR1 MNHEY and CDR2 SMNVEV (reference sequence). V gave up 3 bases and J gave up 7 bases, with 16 bases separating them. The CDR3 length is 15 residues. The CDR3 sequence is CASSLSATTRNEQFF. CDR3 in DNA: TGTGCCAGCAGTTTGTCGGCGACTACACGGAATGAGCAGTTCTTC.

The chain employs TRBV2 and TRBJ2-7; either TRBD1 or TRBD2 may fit D (6 bases each). The V end was cut by 11 bases, the J end by 4 bases, with 15 bases between. The CDR3 totals 12 residues. CDR1 SNHLY and CDR2 FYNNEI come from the germline V gene. The CDR3 DNA sequence: TGTGCCGGGGGGCGAACAGGGTACGAGCAGTACTTC. Translation: CAGGRTGYEQYF. Combining the CDR3 with reference TRBV2 and TRBJ2-7 gives the whole variable domain EPEVTQTPSHQVTQMGQEVILRCVPISNHLYFYWYRQILGQKVEFLVSFYNNEISEKSEIFDDQFSVERPDGSNFTLKIRSTKLEDSAMYFCAGGRTGYEQYFGPGTRLTVT.

This chain joins TRBV3-1 (or the pseudogene TRBV3-2) and TRBJ2-5; a possible D gene is TRBD2 (7 bases). The CDR3 is 15 amino acids. Germline V gene sequence: CDR1 LGHDT, CDR2 YNNKEL (reference sequence). V lost 6 bases to trimming and J lost 3 bases, with 17 bases between them. CDR3 region: CASRRGGIRKETQYF. In DNA, the CDR3 is TGTGCCAGCAGGAGGGGGGGGATACGAAAAGAGACCCAGTACTTC.

This chain uses TRBV28 with TRBJ2-7; 10 nucleotides align to TRBD2. Germline CDR1 and CDR2: MDHEN and SYDVKM. CDR3 length: 16 amino acids. V lost 7 bases to trimming and J lost 0 bases; unmatched junction nucleotides: 9. The CDR3 nucleotides are TGTGCCAGCACTTCCTACAGCGGGAGGGTCTCCTACGAGCAGTACTTC. This gives the protein CASTSYSGRVSYEQYF.

The chain employs TRBV7-6 and TRBJ2-7; 7 bases match TRBD2. V shed 5 bases and J 3 bases; nucleotides not matched to a gene: 16. Germline V CDR1 and CDR2: SGHVS, FNYEAQ. The CDR3 is 17 amino acids. The CDR3 DNA follows: TGTGCCAGCAGCGCACAGTCTTTGGGACTAACCTTCTACGAGCAGTACTTC. Amino acid sequence: CASSAQSLGLTFYEQYF.

The chain links TRBV24-1 to TRBJ2-1, with 12 nucleotides matching TRBD2. CDR3 length: 20 amino acids. CDR1 and CDR2 (germline): KGHDR, SFDVKD. Trimming took 2 bases from V and 4 from J; bases not matched to a gene: 14. CDR3: CATSDYPQGLAGSRYNEQFF. DNA for the CDR3: TGTGCCACCAGTGATTATCCCCAGGGACTAGCGGGTTCTCGATACAATGAGCAGTTCTTC.

The chain uses TRBV10-3 and TRBJ2-7; D unresolved. The germline V gene has CDR1 ENHRY and CDR2 SYGVKD. The V end was cut by 4 bases, the J end by 4 bases, with 8 bases between. This CDR3 contains 12 residues. Written as DNA, the CDR3 is TGTGCCATCAGTGTATACGGTTACGAGCAGTACTTC. This encodes CAISVYGYEQYF.

The chain is built from TRBV19 and TRBJ1-5; tentatively, D is TRBD1 (5 bases). The CDR3 is 14 residues long. Germline lookup yields CDR1 LNHDA and CDR2 SQIVND (reference sequence). The V end was cut by 4 bases, the J end by 5 bases, with 12 bases between. The CDR3 DNA is TGTGCCAGTAGTAGGGGGAATCCTGATCAGCCCCAGCATTTT. Translating it yields CASSRGNPDQPQHF.

V gene TRBV4-3 combines with J gene TRBJ2-5; 15 bases fit TRBD2. Germline values: CDR1 LGHNA, CDR2 YSLEER. V was pared by 4 bases and J by 0 bases, with 3 bases of the junction left unmatched. This CDR3 is 17 amino acids long. CDR3 nucleotides: TGCGCCAGCAGCCCCGGACTAGCGGGAGGGTACCAAGAGACCCAGTACTTC. It yields the protein CASSPGLAGGYQETQYF.

The V gene is TRBV28, the J gene TRBJ1-3; D unresolved. The CDR3 spans 16 residues. V lost 2 bases and J lost 0, with 11 bases in between. Looked up from germline, CDR1 is MDHEN and CDR2 is SYDVKM. The CDR3 is CASSLGGRGSGNTIYF. CDR3 coding DNA: TGTGCCAGCAGTTTAGGCGGCCGCGGCTCTGGAAACACCATATATTTT. Full variable domain (missing parts from reference TRBV28 and TRBJ1-3): DVKVTQSSRYLVKRTGEKVFLECVQDMDHENMFWYRQDPGLGLRLIYFSYDVKMKEKGDIPEGYSVSREKKERFSLILESASTNQTSMYLCASSLGGRGSGNTIYFGEGSWLTVV.

The chain links TRBV6-2 or TRBV6-3 to TRBJ2-5; TRBD2 aligns across 8 bases. Germline V gene sequence: CDR1 MNHEY, CDR2 SVGEGT. J lost 10 bases, V lost 6 bases, and 10 bases had no gene match. There are 13 residues in the CDR3. The CDR3 sequence is CASSETGLGIQYF. The CDR3 coding sequence is TGTGCCAGCAGCGAAACGGGACTAGGGATCCAGTACTTC.

This sequence joins TRBV6-5 and TRBJ2-7, with D possibly TRBD1 on 6 matching bases. Trimming cost V 5 bases and J 7 bases, with 15 bases left between them. This CDR3 has 13 residues. CDR1 MNHEY and CDR2 SVGAGI come from the germline V gene. For the CDR3, the DNA is TGTGCCAGCAGTAACAGGGAGCTGGGAGAGCAGTACTTC. Translation: CASSNRELGEQYF.

The chain joins TRBV13 to TRBJ1-2; D is unresolved. The germline gives CDR1 PRHDT, CDR2 FYEKMQ (reference sequence). This CDR3 is built from 14 residues. Deletions cut 5 bases from V and 4 bases from J, with 14 bases between. In nucleotides, the CDR3 is TGTGCCAGCAGCATCTTTAGAGGAATCTATGGCTACACCTTC. It encodes CASSIFRGIYGYTF.

This chain uses TRBV19 with TRBJ1-1; TRBD1 matches 8 bases. V gave up 2 bases and J gave up 0 bases; unmatched junction bases: 2. CDR3 length: 15 amino acids. The germline gives CDR1 LNHDA, CDR2 SQIVND (reference sequence). The CDR3 region is CASSIQGAVNTEAFF. The CDR3 DNA reads as TGTGCCAGTAGTATACAGGGGGCGGTGAACACTGAAGCTTTCTTT.

To note about this clone: At one end, the junction sequence differs from germline, possibly due to a read error. Other DNA sequences in the same sample also yield this CDR3. The chain carries TRBV12-5 and TRBJ2-4; D is perhaps TRBD1 (5 bases). CDR3 size: 12 residues. Germline assignment: CDR1 LGHNT and CDR2 FRNRAP. The CDR3 is CASGSPRDIQYF. CDR3 sequence (DNA): TGCGCTAGTGGTTCCCCCAGGGACATTCAGTACTTC.

This clone was counted once. The genes are TRBV5-4 and TRBJ2-7, with 10 bases identical to TRBD1. Germline CDR1 and CDR2: SGHNT and YYREEE (reference sequence). V was clipped by 4 bases and J by 5 bases; unmatched bases: 9. The CDR3 has 15 amino acids. CDR3 amino acids: CASSAGTGDVDEQYF. CDR3 bases: TGTGCCAGCAGCGCCGGGACAGGGGACGTCGACGAGCAGTACTTC. Full variable domain (remainder filled in from reference TRBV5-4 and TRBJ2-7): ETGVTQSPTHLIKTRGQQVTLRCSSQSGHNTVSWYQQALGQGPQFIFQYYREEENGRGNFPPRFSGLQFPNYSSELNVNALELDDSALYLCASSAGTGDVDEQYFGPGTRLTVT.

The J gene is TRBJ1-4, the V gene TRBV7-2; D remains ambiguous. V was shortened by 2 bases and J by 8 bases, with 9 bases between the two germline ends. The germline CDR1 and CDR2 sequences are SGHTA and FQGNSA. The CDR3 length is 13 residues. In DNA, the CDR3 is TGTGCCAGCAGCTTAATCCAGTGGGAAAAACTGTTTTTT. Translation gives CASSLIQWEKLFF.

The chain combines TRBV23-1 with TRBJ1-1, with unresolved D. TRBV23-1 qualifies as an ORF whose function is uncertain. Trimming took 4 bases from V and 2 from J, leaving 8 bases between them. This CDR3 spans 13 amino acids. CDR3 in amino acids: CASSPKGNTEAFF. The CDR3 nucleotides are TGCGCCAGCAGTCCCAAGGGAAACACTGAAGCTTTCTTT.

The CDR3 nucleotides read TGTGCCAGCAGTTTATCGTGGACTAGCGGGAGGTCGGATGAGCAGTTCTTC. It translates to CASSLSWTSGRSDEQFF. The rearrangement links TRBV27 to TRBJ2-1; 14 bases match TRBD2. The CDR3 totals 17 residues. Losses at the gene ends were 0 bases for V and 8 bases for J; bases not matched to a gene: 6. CDR1 MNHEY and CDR2 SMNVEV come from the germline V gene (reference sequence).

The gene calls are TRBV5-1 and TRBJ2-7; D tentatively fits TRBD1 or TRBD2 (5 bases each). The CDR3 contains 14 residues. V was clipped by 3 bases and J by 5 bases, with 15 bases between them. Germline V gives CDR1 SGHRS, CDR2 YFSETQ. CDR3 residues: CASSWGSQSNEQYF. The CDR3, as DNA: TGCGCCAGCAGCTGGGGGTCACAGAGTAACGAGCAGTACTTC.

This sequence joins TRBV30 and TRBJ1-1; perhaps TRBD1 as D (5 bases). The CDR3 runs 14 residues. The germline gives CDR1 GTSNPN, CDR2 SVGIG (reference sequence). V gave up 4 bases and J gave up 5 bases, with 17 bases separating them. CDR3 coding DNA: TGTGCCTGGAAAGACCCGGGACGGTTGACTGAAGCTTTCTTT. Amino acids: CAWKDPGRLTEAFF. Full variable domain (missing parts from reference TRBV30 and TRBJ1-1): SQTIHQWPATLVQPVGSPLSLECTVEGTSNPNLYWYRQAAGRGLQLLFYSVGIGQISSEVPQNLSASRPQDRQFILSSKKLLLSDSGFYLCAWKDPGRLTEAFFGQGTRLTVV.